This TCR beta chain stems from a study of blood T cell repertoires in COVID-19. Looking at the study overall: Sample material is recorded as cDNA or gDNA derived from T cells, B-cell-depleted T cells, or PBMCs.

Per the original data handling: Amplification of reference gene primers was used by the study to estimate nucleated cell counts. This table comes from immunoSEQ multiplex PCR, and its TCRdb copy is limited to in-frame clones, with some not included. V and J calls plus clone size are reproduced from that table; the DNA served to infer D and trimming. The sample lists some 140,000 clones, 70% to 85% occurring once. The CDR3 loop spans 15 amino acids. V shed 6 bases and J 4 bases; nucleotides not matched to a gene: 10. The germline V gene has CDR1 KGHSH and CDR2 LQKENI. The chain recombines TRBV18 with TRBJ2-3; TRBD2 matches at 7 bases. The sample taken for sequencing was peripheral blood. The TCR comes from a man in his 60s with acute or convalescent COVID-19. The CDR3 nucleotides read TGTGCCAGCTCCCCTTTTAAGCGGGGCGCAGATACGCAGTATTTT. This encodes CASSPFKRGADTQYF.